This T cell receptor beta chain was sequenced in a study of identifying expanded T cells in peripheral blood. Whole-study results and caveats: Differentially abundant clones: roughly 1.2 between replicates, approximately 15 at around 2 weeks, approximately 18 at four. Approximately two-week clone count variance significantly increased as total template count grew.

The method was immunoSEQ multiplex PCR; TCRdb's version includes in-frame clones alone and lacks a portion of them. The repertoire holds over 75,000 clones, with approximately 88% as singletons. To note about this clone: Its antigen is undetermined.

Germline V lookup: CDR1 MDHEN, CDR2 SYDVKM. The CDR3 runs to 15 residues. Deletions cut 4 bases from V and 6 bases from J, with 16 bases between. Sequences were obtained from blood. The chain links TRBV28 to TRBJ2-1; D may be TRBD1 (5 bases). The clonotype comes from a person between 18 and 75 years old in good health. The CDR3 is CASSSGSARANEQFF. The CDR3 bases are TGTGCCAGCAGTTCAGGGTCGGCCAGGGCCAATGAGCAGTTCTTC.